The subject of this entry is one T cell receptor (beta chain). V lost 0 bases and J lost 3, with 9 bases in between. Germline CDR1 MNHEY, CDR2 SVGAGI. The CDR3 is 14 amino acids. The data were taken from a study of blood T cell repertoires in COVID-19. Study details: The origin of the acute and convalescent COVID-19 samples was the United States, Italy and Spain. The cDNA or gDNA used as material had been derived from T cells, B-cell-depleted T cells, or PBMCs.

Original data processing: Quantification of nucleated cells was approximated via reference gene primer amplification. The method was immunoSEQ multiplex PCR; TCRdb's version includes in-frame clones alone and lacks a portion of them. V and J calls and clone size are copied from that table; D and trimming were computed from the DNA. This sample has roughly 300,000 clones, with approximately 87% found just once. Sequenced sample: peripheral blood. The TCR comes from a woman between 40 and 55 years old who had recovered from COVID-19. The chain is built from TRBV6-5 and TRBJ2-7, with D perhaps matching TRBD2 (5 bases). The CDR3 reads CASSYSEGHYEQYF. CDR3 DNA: TGTGCCAGCAGTTACTCCGAGGGCCACTACGAGCAGTACTTC.